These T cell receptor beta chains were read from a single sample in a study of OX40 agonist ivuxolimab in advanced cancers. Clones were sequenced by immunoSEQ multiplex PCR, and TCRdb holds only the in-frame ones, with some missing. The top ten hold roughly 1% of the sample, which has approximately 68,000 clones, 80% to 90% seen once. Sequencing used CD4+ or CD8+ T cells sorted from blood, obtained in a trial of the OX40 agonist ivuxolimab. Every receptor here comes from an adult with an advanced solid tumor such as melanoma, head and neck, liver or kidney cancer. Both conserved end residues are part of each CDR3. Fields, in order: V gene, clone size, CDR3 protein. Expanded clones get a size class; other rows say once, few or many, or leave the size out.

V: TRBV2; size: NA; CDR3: CASSYGYTF
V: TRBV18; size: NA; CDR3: CASSPPGTRAVAGELFF
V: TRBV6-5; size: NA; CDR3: CAAAGTDLSYGYTF
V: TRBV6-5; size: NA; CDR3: CASSPRDRAFYEQYF
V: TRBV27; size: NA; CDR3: CASSSPGFREQYF
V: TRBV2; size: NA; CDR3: CASRAGSGRADEQFF
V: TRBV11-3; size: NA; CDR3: CASSAWGVATSSANTGELFF
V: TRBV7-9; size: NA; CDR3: CASSLGQGSGNTIYF
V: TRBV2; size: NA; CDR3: CASTRTSLSYNEQFF
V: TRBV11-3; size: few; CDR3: CASSLDRLAGVAGELFF
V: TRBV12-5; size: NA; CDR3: CASGLVLEGVVYGYTF
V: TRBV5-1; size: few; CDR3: CASSQLRVQETQYF
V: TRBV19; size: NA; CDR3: CASSIYSEGEYEQYF
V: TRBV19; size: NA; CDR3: CASSIDRGTAGEKLFF
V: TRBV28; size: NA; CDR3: CASSTWGDSYEQYF
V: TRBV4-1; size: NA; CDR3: CASSLPWGEGEQYF
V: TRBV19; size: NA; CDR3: CASSISREETQYF
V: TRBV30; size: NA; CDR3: CAWGGAGDPYEQYF
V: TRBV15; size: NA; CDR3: CATSGGTVNYGYTF
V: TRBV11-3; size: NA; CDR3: CASSHGQGRSTDTQYF
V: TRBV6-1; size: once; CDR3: CASNRLGTDTQYF
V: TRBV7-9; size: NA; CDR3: CASSLARSISGNTIYF
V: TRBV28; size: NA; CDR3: CASSSGEGREQYF
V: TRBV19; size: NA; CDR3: CASSIGGGRNQPQHF
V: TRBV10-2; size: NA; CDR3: CASSEPAGADYGYTF
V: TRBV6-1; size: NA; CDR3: CATGRDRVPDEQFF
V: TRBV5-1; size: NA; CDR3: CASKPTDYSNQPQHF
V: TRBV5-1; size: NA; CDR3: CASSRAGSLSNNEQFF
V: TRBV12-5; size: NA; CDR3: CASGLGGFGELFF
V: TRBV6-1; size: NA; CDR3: CASSGSSIPYNEQFF
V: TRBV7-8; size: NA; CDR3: CASSSTGVTEAFF
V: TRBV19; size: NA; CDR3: CASSLQGANYGYTF
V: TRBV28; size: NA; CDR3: CASSFYPHEKNIQYF
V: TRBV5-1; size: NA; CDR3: CASSLDGGGELFF
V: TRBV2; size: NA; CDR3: CASSVGPNTEAFF
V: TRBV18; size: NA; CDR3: CASSQQDRGNYGYTF
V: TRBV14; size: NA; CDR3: CASSPNGNSPLHF
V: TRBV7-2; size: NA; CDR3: CASSLATGYPPYEQYF
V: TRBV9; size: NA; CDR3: CASSVGDSKAFF
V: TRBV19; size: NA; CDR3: CASTRRQDLPNTEAFF
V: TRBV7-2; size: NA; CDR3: CASSLMMGQGTDTQYF
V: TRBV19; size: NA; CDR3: CASSKQLNTEAFF
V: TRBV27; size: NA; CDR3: CASSLTDRGHEQYF
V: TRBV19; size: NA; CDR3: CASSIEGQGNNEQFF
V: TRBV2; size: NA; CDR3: CASIPSGYYEQYF
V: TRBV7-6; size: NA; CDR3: CASSPTGGVSGETQYF
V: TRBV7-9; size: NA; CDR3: CASSLGTGAFNEQFF
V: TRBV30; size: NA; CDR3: CAWNPGGQGRETQYF
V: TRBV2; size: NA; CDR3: CASRKGSPNTEAFF
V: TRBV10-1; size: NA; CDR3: CASSEEADNYGYTF
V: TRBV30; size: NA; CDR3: CAWSPQGINGYTF
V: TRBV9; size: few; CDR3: CASSPSSGREQPQHF
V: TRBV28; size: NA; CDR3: CASSGPGTAVETQYF